One sample yielded the 15 T cell receptor beta chains listed below, sequenced in a study of blood T cell repertoires in COVID-19. Some clones are missing from TCRdb's copy, which holds only in-frame ones; the method was immunoSEQ multiplex PCR. This table has 120,000 or so clones, 75% to 90% appearing once. Material: peripheral blood. The receptors here all came from a man between 65 and 85 years old with active or convalescent COVID-19.

The chain employs TRBV27 and TRBJ1-2; D perhaps matches TRBD1 (5 bases). This CDR3 has 14 residues. V lost 6 bases and J lost 7, with 18 bases in between. Germline-derived CDR1 and CDR2 are MNHEY and SMNVEV (reference sequence). CDR3 DNA: TGTGCCAGCAGGGGGGGAGGTCGGGTGGGTGGCTACACCTTC. It yields the protein CASRGGGRVGGYTF.

The chain uses TRBV27 and TRBJ1-1, with a possible D match to TRBD1 (5 bases). CDR3 length equals 15 residues. Trimming shortened V by 8 bases and J by 0 bases, and 16 bases separated the two germline ends. Germline V gene lookup returns CDR1 MNHEY and CDR2 SMNVEV (reference sequence). The CDR3 coding sequence is TGTGCCAGCCGCCGATGGGGCCCAATGAACACTGAAGCTTTCTTT. Protein product: CASRRWGPMNTEAFF.

This chain connects TRBV19 to TRBJ1-2, with D perhaps TRBD1 (6 bases). The germline CDR1 and CDR2 sequences are LNHDA and SQIVND (reference sequence). V was shortened by 5 bases and J by 5 bases, with 9 bases between the two germline ends. CDR3 length equals 12 residues. CDR3 sequence (DNA): TGTGCCAGTAGTGGCCAGGGGTATGGCTACACCTTC. Translation: CASSGQGYGYTF.

The chain couples TRBV10-3 to TRBJ1-6; D is perhaps TRBD1 (5 bases). V lost 10 bases and J lost 9, with 16 bases in between. The CDR3 extends over 13 amino acids. Germline V lookup: CDR1 ENHRY, CDR2 SYGVKD. The CDR3: CATRDGSGSPLHF. CDR3 DNA: TGTGCCACCAGGGACGGTAGCGGTTCACCCCTCCACTTT.

The chain combines TRBV19 with TRBJ1-6; D uncertain. CDR3 length: 12 residues. CDR1 LNHDA and CDR2 SQIVND come from the germline V gene (reference sequence). Between the trimmed V and J ends, which lost 5 bases and 8 bases, there was a span of 7 bases. CDR3 sequence (DNA): TGTGCCAGTAGTCTAGCGGATTCACCCCTCCACTTT. Translation: CASSLADSPLHF.

The genes are TRBV19 and TRBJ1-2, with D tentatively TRBD1 (5 bases). Trimming took 5 bases from V and 0 from J, leaving 22 bases between them. The CDR3 totals 18 residues. Germline CDR1 LNHDA, CDR2 SQIVND (reference sequence). CDR3 in DNA: TGTGCCAGTAGTTCCCGCCCCCCCTGGACACCTGCTAACTATGGCTACACCTTC. Its translation: CASSSRPPWTPANYGYTF.

The V and J genes are TRBV19 and TRBJ2-7; the D gene is possibly TRBD1 (6 bases). V was pared by 0 bases and J by 4 bases, with 13 bases between. The CDR3 is made up of 15 amino acids. CDR1 and CDR2 (germline): LNHDA, SQIVND (reference sequence). This chain's CDR3 is CASSIEDSSSYEQYF. The CDR3 bases are TGTGCCAGTAGTATAGAGGACAGCAGTTCGTACGAGCAGTACTTC.

The chain is built from TRBV28 and TRBJ1-5, with unresolved D. Germline V gives CDR1 MDHEN, CDR2 SYDVKM. Trimming took off 1 base at V and 0 bases at J, with 7 bases between the two ends. The CDR3 is made up of 15 amino acids. CDR3 in DNA: TGTGCCAGCAGTTTATATGGCCATAGCAATCAGCCCCAGCATTTT. Protein sequence: CASSLYGHSNQPQHF.

This chain uses TRBV10-3 with TRBJ2-7, with 8 bases fitting TRBD2. J gave up 9 bases and V 3 bases, and 7 bases lay outside the gene matches. CDR3 length: 13 residues. In germline, CDR1 is ENHRY, CDR2 SYGVKD. DNA of the CDR3: TGTGCCATCAGTGATCCAGCGGGAGAGGGGCAGTACTTC. Translated, it gives CAISDPAGEGQYF.

The chain joins TRBV2 to TRBJ2-2; 8 positions match TRBD2. V was pared by 6 bases and J by 6 bases, with 12 bases of the junction left unmatched. The CDR3 is made up of 16 amino acids. From germline, CDR1 is SNHLY and CDR2 FYNNEI. The CDR3 loop is CASSPGLAFDPGELFF. DNA of the CDR3: TGTGCCAGCAGCCCAGGACTAGCCTTTGATCCCGGGGAGCTGTTTTTT.

For this clone: One junction end does not reproduce the germline sequence, and a read error may be involved. The rearrangement uses TRBV27 and TRBJ1-1, with D maybe TRBD1 (5 bases). CDR1 and CDR2 (germline): MNHEY, SMNVEV (reference sequence). The CDR3 spans 15 residues. The CDR3: CASSTLAGGNAEAFF. The CDR3 nucleotides read TGTGCCAGCAGCACCCTGGCCGGGGGGAACGCTGAAGCTTTCTTT.

This clone was picked up one time. The chain uses TRBV2 and TRBJ1-1; TRBD1 is a possible D gene (5 bases). The CDR3 is 14 amino acids. CDR1 and CDR2 (germline): SNHLY, FYNNEI. The V end lost 7 bases, the J end lost 4 bases, and 16 bases lay between the germline ends. DNA for the CDR3: TGTGCCAGCACCGGGGGAGCGGTGAGCACTGAAGCTTTCTTT. Protein sequence: CASTGGAVSTEAFF.

This chain connects TRBV27 to TRBJ1-6; maybe TRBD1 (6 bases). The CDR3 consists of 13 residues. The V gene lost 3 bases and the J gene lost 13 bases, with 13 bases spanning the gap. The germline gives CDR1 MNHEY, CDR2 SMNVEV (reference sequence). The DNA for the CDR3 is TGTGCCAGCAGTTTGGGACAATCGCGGCCCCTCCACTTT. It codes for CASSLGQSRPLHF.

The CDR3 sequence is CASRSGTASYEQYF. CDR3 DNA: TGTGCCAGCAGGTCCGGGACAGCAAGCTACGAGCAGTACTTC. The chain links TRBV27 to TRBJ2-7; 7 nucleotides align to TRBD1. The CDR3 runs to 14 residues. Germline V gene sequence: CDR1 MNHEY, CDR2 SMNVEV (reference sequence). J was trimmed by 3 bases and V by 6 bases; bases with no gene match: 8.

The chain uses TRBV29-1 and TRBJ2-4; 9 nucleotides match TRBD1. The V and J ends lost 3 bases and 8 bases, in that order; junction bases with no gene match: 8. The germline V gene encodes CDR1 SQVTM and CDR2 ANQGSEA. The CDR3 contains 14 residues. The CDR3 nucleotides read TGCAGCGTTGAGAAGGGACAGGGCGTACACATTCAGTACTTC. Amino acid sequence: CSVEKGQGVHIQYF. Complete variable domain (other parts from reference TRBV29-1 and TRBJ2-4): SAVISQKPSRDICQRGTSLTIQCQVDSQVTMMFWYRQQPGQSLTLIATANQGSEATYESGFVIDKFPISRPNLTFSTLTVSNMSPEDSSIYLCSVEKGQGVHIQYFGAGTRLSVL.